These T cell receptor beta chains were read from a single sample in a study of lymphopenia after photon versus proton radiotherapy. The table came from immunoSEQ multiplex PCR; TCRdb's copy has only in-frame clones and leaves some out. In the table there are around 15,000 clones, approximately 86% of which are singletons. The sample was peripheral blood, taken from a patient treated with proton-based radiotherapy. Every receptor here comes from a woman aged 55-75 years with cholangiocarcinoma. Some clones in this sample may be carry-over from other donors' samples. Both conserved end residues are part of each CDR3. The order of the fields is V gene, CDR3 protein.

V: TRBV6-5
CDR3: CASSYSAGRTEAFF

V: TRBV7-6
CDR3: CASSPFAAGATSTDTQYF

V: TRBV2
CDR3: CASSRGTSGGWSEQFF

V: TRBV19
CDR3: CATTGFSYEQYF

V: TRBV6-1
CDR3: CASSDWGLAEETQYF

V: TRBV11-3
CDR3: CASSLEGSDTQYF

V: TRBV5-4
CDR3: CASSKDRAGEQYF

V: TRBV18
CDR3: CASSQQHSTDTQYF

V: TRBV11-3
CDR3: CASSLDGTNPLYEQYF

V: TRBV7-2
CDR3: CASSPPPGTSGIVETQYF

V: TRBV18
CDR3: CASSAEGYEQYF

V: TRBV15
CDR3: CATSRGGQGAGETQYF

V: TRBV19
CDR3: CASSTRSTGTPEGNYGYTF

V: TRBV6-6
CDR3: CASSYSGTGSDTQYF

V: TRBV19
CDR3: CASSDPLGSSYNEQFF

V: TRBV5-6
CDR3: CASSLGSWDRGFGEQYF

V: TRBV29-1
CDR3: CSAQGQPNTEAFF

V: TRBV6-6
CDR3: CATCRSSYGYTF

V: TRBV7-9
CDR3: CASSIEARKAFF

V: TRBV19
CDR3: CASSSEGRRNEQFF

V: TRBV27
CDR3: CASSPQALNTEAFF

V: TRBV2
CDR3: CASSEMGQGSDTQYF

V: TRBV9
CDR3: CASSATGGEVLGEQYF

V: TRBV11-2
CDR3: CASSSTSGGELFF

V: TRBV27
CDR3: CASRRPGAPLHF

V: TRBV11-3
CDR3: CASSLFAGGPGNEQFF

V: TRBV5-1
CDR3: CASSTGSLSSYEQYF

V: TRBV18
CDR3: CASSPPASGDARLAKNIQYF

V: TRBV14
CDR3: CASSLPGRYTQYF

V: TRBV2
CDR3: CASSGTVGTDTQYF

V: TRBV5-6
CDR3: CASSLTLEVLRGFVEQFF

V: TRBV6-5
CDR3: CASRRGNTIYF

V: TRBV5-6
CDR3: CASSRLTGQGYAGYTF

V: TRBV18
CDR3: CASSPLGQVEKLFF

V: TRBV4-1
CDR3: CASSQGAVAQGDGETQYF

V: TRBV14
CDR3: CASSGQGAYEQYF

V: TRBV2
CDR3: CASSLAGGTDTQYF

V: TRBV7-2
CDR3: CASSLETGGLYEQYF

V: TRBV10-3
CDR3: CAISEYRGDTEAFF

V: TRBV4-3
CDR3: CASSQDFAGSSYEQYF

V: TRBV7-2
CDR3: CASSIQYEQYF

V: TRBV6-6
CDR3: CASRTQAGGNYNEQFF

V: TRBV25-1
CDR3: CASSDQTSGTFEQYF

V: TRBV5-1
CDR3: CASGSGGWTEAFF

V: TRBV6-5
CDR3: CASSQQGTLGYTF

V: TRBV11-2
CDR3: CASTPRFAQETQYF

V: TRBV7-9
CDR3: CASSLSGDKAYEQYF

V: TRBV6-1
CDR3: CASSDDPGYQPQHF

V: TRBV5-1
CDR3: CASSSLAGVNYEQYF

V: TRBV7-8
CDR3: CASSLGQVNEQFF

V: TRBV11-3
CDR3: CASSLQGALTEAFF

V: TRBV18
CDR3: CASSPRQRANNEQFF

V: TRBV18
CDR3: CASSPDRTGGQETQYF

V: TRBV7-9
CDR3: CASSLSESGYTF

V: TRBV5-4
CDR3: CASSRESGRGTGELFF